This T cell receptor beta chain was recovered during a study of response to subunit inactivated influenza vaccine. Study findings and constraints: Few additional T cells are recruited per seasonal influenza vaccination, authors suggested.

This clonotype has more than one count but fewer than ten. The antigen is undetermined. The germline gives CDR1 MNHNS, CDR2 SASEGT. Deletions cut 6 bases from V and 0 bases from J, with 8 bases between. The CDR3 is 14 residues long. MiXCR, run by TCRdb on the RT-PCR reads, gives a single entry per CDR3 protein. The table has about 620,000 distinct CDR3 sequences, 10% to 15% seen once. V is TRBV6-1 and J is TRBJ2-2, with D perhaps matching TRBD1 or TRBD2 (5 bases each). The sequence came from a man aged 50 to 60 who received an inactivated influenza vaccine. Sequencing was performed on PBMCs from blood, taken on the day of vaccination. Here the CDR3 DNA reads TGTGCCAGCAGCAGGGACGCGAACACCGGGGAGCTGTTTTTT. Its translation: CASSRDANTGELFF.